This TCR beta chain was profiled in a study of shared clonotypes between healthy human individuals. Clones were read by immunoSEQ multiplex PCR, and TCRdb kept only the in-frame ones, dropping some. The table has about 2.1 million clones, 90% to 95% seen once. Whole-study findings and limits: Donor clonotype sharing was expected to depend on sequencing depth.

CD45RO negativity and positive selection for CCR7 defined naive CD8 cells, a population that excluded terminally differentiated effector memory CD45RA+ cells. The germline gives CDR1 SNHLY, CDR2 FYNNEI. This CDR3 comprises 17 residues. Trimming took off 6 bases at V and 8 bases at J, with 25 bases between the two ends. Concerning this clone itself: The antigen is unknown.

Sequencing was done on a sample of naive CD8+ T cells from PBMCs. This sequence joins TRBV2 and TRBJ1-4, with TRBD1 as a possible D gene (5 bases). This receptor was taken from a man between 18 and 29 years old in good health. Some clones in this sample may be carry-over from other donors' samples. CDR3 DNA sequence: TGTGCCAGCAGCCCAAGGGAAGGGGCCAGTGGTCGAGAAAAACTGTTTTTT. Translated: CASSPREGASGREKLFF.